The 17 T cell receptor beta chains below all came from one sample that was sequenced in a study of T cells in women clearing cervical HPV infection. Measured with immunoSEQ multiplex PCR; TCRdb has only the in-frame clones, and not every one. The sample is made up of tens of thousands of clones, and the top ten hold 5% to 7.5% of it. Sequencing was done on a sample of blood buffy coat. The receptor set was obtained from a woman aged 18-69 years with a cervical HPV16 infection that either progressed to CIN3+ or cleared (not recorded which).

As for this clone: The read is 3 residues too short to cover the CDR3 end, so that end is filled in from the germline J gene. The rearrangement uses TRBV2 and TRBJ2-1; D is uncertain. The CDR3 totals 13 residues. CDR1 SNHLY and CDR2 FYNNEI come from the germline V gene. V was trimmed by 4 bases and J by 4 bases, leaving 8 bases between them. The CDR3 loop reads CASSVLSYNEQFF. The sequenced part of the CDR3 DNA is TGTGCCAGCAGTGTCTTGTCTTACAATGAG. The full variable domain, rest sourced from reference TRBV2 and TRBJ2-1, is EPEVTQTPSHQVTQMGQEVILRCVPISNHLYFYWYRQILGQKVEFLVSFYNNEISEKSEIFDDQFSVERPDGSNFTLKIRSTKLEDSAMYFCASSVLSYNEQFFGPGTRLTVL.

Regarding this clone: From the germline J gene comes the end of the CDR3, since the read stops 3 residues before it. The chain is built from TRBV6-1 and TRBJ2-3, with 10 bases aligning to TRBD2. This CDR3 contains 16 residues. The germline V gene encodes CDR1 MNHNS and CDR2 SASEGT. The V segment lost 2 bases and the J segment 0 bases; nucleotides outside the gene matches: 2. CDR3 region: CASSELSGGSTDTQYF. CDR3 bases read: TGTGCCAGCAGTGAACTTAGCGGGGGGAGCACAGATACG.

Turning to this clone: Additional DNA sequences in this sample encode the identical CDR3. The CDR3 loop is CASSPGTSGAQETQYF. CDR3 DNA (partial): TGTGCCAGCAGCCCCGGGACTAGCGGGGCCCAAGAGACC. The chain recombines TRBV13 with TRBJ2-5; 13 bases align to TRBD2. The read falls 3 residues short of the CDR3 end, and the missing part is taken from the germline J gene. The germline CDR1 and CDR2 sequences are PRHDT and FYEKMQ (reference sequence). V was clipped by 5 bases and J by 1 base; unmatched bases: 4. The CDR3 has 16 residues.

Of note for this clone: The observed sequence ends 3 residues before the CDR3 terminus, with the missing tail filled in from the germline J gene. The chain joins TRBV5-6 to TRBJ1-2, with D tentatively TRBD1 (5 bases). CDR1 SGHDT and CDR2 YYEEEE come from the germline V gene. V was pared by 4 bases and J by 7 bases, with 17 bases between. The CDR3 consists of 14 residues. The CDR3 sequence: CASSAAGAVSGYTF. The sequenced part of the CDR3 DNA is TGTGCCAGCAGCGCCGCTGGGGCCGTATCTGGC.

About this clone: The sequence runs out 3 residues before the end of the CDR3; the remainder is reconstructed from the germline J gene. The rearrangement joins TRBV29-1 to TRBJ1-1; TRBD1 matches at 7 bases. Germline-derived CDR1 and CDR2 are SQVTM and ANQGSEA. The CDR3 is made up of 17 amino acids. Trimming cost V 2 bases and J 0 bases; bases outside gene matches: 12. Incomplete CDR3 DNA: TGCAGCGTTGAATCCCTGGCAGGGGGTGACTTGAACACTGAA. This gives the protein CSVESLAGGDLNTE. The full-length CDR3 reads as CSVESLAGGDLNTEAFF.

On this clone: The read terminates 3 residues before the CDR3 end, so the remaining end is supplied by the germline J gene. The chain recombines TRBV13 with TRBJ2-7, with D perhaps assigned TRBD1 or TRBD2 (6 bases each). This CDR3 contains 16 residues. The germline gives CDR1 PRHDT, CDR2 FYEKMQ (reference sequence). The germline V and J ends were trimmed by 5 bases and 4 bases, with 21 bases remaining between them. CDR3 DNA (partial): TGTGCCAGCAGCGGCCACAGGGAGGCCCCGGGATACGAG. It specifies CASSGHREAPGYE. The complete CDR3 sequence is CASSGHREAPGYEQYF.

Of note for this clone: The CDR3 end is not reached by the read, which stops 3 residues before it; the germline J gene fills it in. V and J are TRBV19 and TRBJ1-1, with D hard to call. This CDR3 contains 11 residues. Between the trimmed V and J ends, which lost 5 bases and 5 bases, there was a span of 6 bases. Germline V lookup: CDR1 LNHDA, CDR2 SQIVND (reference sequence). The sequenced CDR3 bases are TGTGCCAGTAGTGTATTTACTGAA. This codes for CASSVFTE. The full CDR3 protein reads CASSVFTEAFF.

A note on this clone: The read terminates 3 residues before the CDR3 end, so the remaining end is supplied by the germline J gene. The chain links TRBV5-1 to TRBJ2-5; D might be TRBD1 (5 bases). This CDR3 has 14 residues. Germline-derived CDR1 and CDR2 are SGHRS and YFSETQ. The germline V and J ends were trimmed by 0 bases and 6 bases, with 12 bases remaining between them. The CDR3 sequence is CASSLDTKGQTQYF. Incomplete CDR3 DNA: TGCGCCAGCAGCTTGGATACGAAGGGGCAGACC.

As to this clone: The CDR3 is cut off 3 residues early in the read; its end comes from the germline J gene. This chain links TRBV7-3 with TRBJ1-1, with D perhaps TRBD1 (6 bases). The CDR3 loop spans 14 amino acids. Per germline, CDR1 SGHTA and CDR2 FQGTGA. V lost 5 bases, J lost 4 bases, and 14 bases lay in between. Incomplete CDR3 DNA: TGTGCCAGCAGCCCCCAGGGGCACGGCACTGAA. It yields the protein CASSPQGHGTE. The whole CDR3 region reads CASSPQGHGTEAFF.

With respect to this clone: The read halts 3 residues ahead of the CDR3 end, with the missing end drawn from the germline J gene. This chain connects TRBV2 to TRBJ2-1; D is unresolved. This CDR3 is 12 amino acids long. CDR1 SNHLY and CDR2 FYNNEI come from the germline V gene. V was shortened by 3 bases and J by 7 bases, with 7 bases between the two germline ends. The sequenced CDR3 bases are TGTGCCAGCAGTGATGGTCTAAATGAG. The encoded protein is CASSDGLNE. In full, the CDR3 reads CASSDGLNEQFF.

With respect to this clone: Sequencing ends 3 residues short of the CDR3 end; the germline J gene provides the rest. The chain joins TRBV6-4 to TRBJ1-2; maybe TRBD1 (5 bases). V dropped 0 bases and J dropped 6 bases, with 11 bases sitting between them. This CDR3 has 14 amino acids. Germline V lookup: CDR1 MRHNA, CDR2 SNTAGT. CDR3 bases read: TGTGCCAGCAGTGACTCGGGTGGGGCAGATGGC. Protein: CASSDSGGADG. The CDR3 in its entirety is CASSDSGGADGYTF.

On this clone: The read terminates 3 residues ahead of where the CDR3 ends, so the germline J gene completes it. The chain recombines TRBV4-1 with TRBJ2-5; 7 nucleotides line up with TRBD1. The V and J ends lost 2 bases and 6 bases, in that order; junction bases with no gene match: 12. This CDR3 region has 16 residues. Germline CDR1 and CDR2: MGHRA and YSYEKL. This CDR3 is CASSQKDRAGWQTQYF. The sequenced part of the CDR3 DNA is TGCGCCAGCAGCCAAAAAGACAGGGCAGGTTGGCAGACC.

Notes on this clone: With the read ending 3 residues before the CDR3 end, the germline J gene is used to fill in that end. V and J are TRBV7-9 and TRBJ2-3; 10 bases line up with TRBD2. V trimming: 2 bases; J trimming: 3 bases; junction bases outside the gene matches: 2. CDR1 is SEHNR, CDR2 FQNEAQ, per germline (reference sequence). The CDR3 loop spans 15 amino acids. The covered CDR3 bases are TGTGCCAGCAGCTTAACTAGCGGGGTGACAGATACG. Amino acid sequence: CASSLTSGVTDT. The whole CDR3 reads CASSLTSGVTDTQYF.

Of note for this clone: The CDR3 end is not reached by the read, which stops 3 residues before it; the germline J gene fills it in. The chain links TRBV6-1 to TRBJ2-7; D is possibly TRBD2 (5 bases). Trimming took off 4 bases at V and 4 bases at J, with 17 bases between the two ends. Germline CDR1 reads MNHNS; CDR2 reads SASEGT. The CDR3 has 15 amino acids. CDR3 DNA, as far as it was read: TGTGCCAGCAGTGGAGACTACCCCCTCTCTTACGAG. Its protein product is CASSGDYPLSYE. In full, the CDR3 is CASSGDYPLSYEQYF.

About this clone itself: The read falls 3 residues short of the CDR3 end, and the missing part is taken from the germline J gene. The chain is built from TRBV5-1 and TRBJ2-1; no definite D call. V was shortened by 2 bases and J by 7 bases, with 10 bases between the two germline ends. The CDR3 extends over 13 amino acids. Germline-derived CDR1 and CDR2 are SGHRS and YFSETQ. The CDR3: CASSLPQGNEQFF. The DNA read from the CDR3 is TGCGCCAGCAGCTTACCCCAAGGGAATGAG.

Concerning this clone itself: With the read ending 3 residues before the CDR3 end, the germline J gene is used to fill in that end. V usage is TRBV6-4 and J usage is TRBJ2-1, with 8 bases fitting TRBD2. J gave up 2 bases and V 3 bases, and 0 bases lay outside the gene matches. Per germline, CDR1 MRHNA and CDR2 SNTAGT. The CDR3 is 14 amino acids. The DNA read from the CDR3 is TGTGCCAGCAGTGATAGCGGGACCTACAATGAG. Protein: CASSDSGTYNE. The full CDR3 reads CASSDSGTYNEQFF.

Worth noting for this clone: The read terminates 3 residues ahead of where the CDR3 ends, so the germline J gene completes it. The chain is built from TRBV7-9 and TRBJ2-2; the D gene is possibly TRBD1 (6 bases). The V end lost 4 bases, the J end lost 8 bases, and 17 bases lay between the germline ends. CDR3 length: 15 amino acids. CDR1 is SEHNR, CDR2 FQNEAQ, per germline (reference sequence). CDR3 bases read: TGTGCCAGCAGCTCGAGGCAGGGGATTTCGGGGGAG. Translation gives CASSSRQGISGE. The entire CDR3 is CASSSRQGISGELFF.